This entry is about one T cell receptor (beta chain). Its antigen remains unknown. The PCR used 60 Vbeta and 13 Jbeta primers. Repertoires were generated with immunoSEQ multiplex PCR, while TCRdb's copy carries only in-frame clones and drops some. The sample lists over 90,000 clones, about 70% occurring once. The entry originates in a study of cytomegalovirus exposure and HLA in healthy donors. At the level of the study: A preliminary data release comprised 80 million to 95 million unique TCRs obtained from HLA-typed donors. Study findings and constraints: CMV antigen specificity of a few CMV-associated chains was confirmed in vitro. Common viral pathogens seemed to be connected with several of the most significant clusters, according to a later analysis.

The germline CDR1 and CDR2 sequences are SGHRS and YFSETQ. The CDR3 extends over 13 amino acids. V dropped 3 bases and J dropped 3 bases, with 10 bases sitting between them. Sequencing used PBMCs. The genes are TRBV5-1 and TRBJ2-7; weak D call: TRBD1 (6 bases). The clonotype originates from a female donor in good health and CMV-seropositive. The CDR3 nucleotides are TGCGCCAGCAGCTCCACGACAGGCTACGAGCAGTACTTC. Its translation: CASSSTTGYEQYF.